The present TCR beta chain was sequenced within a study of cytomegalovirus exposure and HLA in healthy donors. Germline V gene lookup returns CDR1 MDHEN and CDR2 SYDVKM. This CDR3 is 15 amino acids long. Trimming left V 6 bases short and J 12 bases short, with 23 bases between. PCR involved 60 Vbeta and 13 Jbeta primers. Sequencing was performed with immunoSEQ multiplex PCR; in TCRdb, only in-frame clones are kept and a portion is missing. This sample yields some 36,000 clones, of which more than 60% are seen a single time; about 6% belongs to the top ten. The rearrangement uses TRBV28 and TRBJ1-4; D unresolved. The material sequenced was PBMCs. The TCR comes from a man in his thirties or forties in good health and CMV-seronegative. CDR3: CASRDPGDPTRELFF. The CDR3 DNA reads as TGTGCCAGCAGGGACCCGGGAGATCCTACTAGGGAACTGTTTTTT.